The 32 T cell receptor beta chains presented below share a single source sample, sequenced in a study of T cells in women clearing cervical HPV infection. Clones were sequenced by immunoSEQ multiplex PCR, and TCRdb holds only the in-frame ones, with some missing. Its table lists 45,000 to 55,000 clones. The sample comprised blood buffy coat. The receptor set was obtained from a woman between 18 and 70 years old with a cervical HPV16 infection that either progressed to CIN3+ or cleared (not recorded which).

Worth noting for this clone: Sequencing ends 3 residues short of the CDR3 end; the germline J gene provides the rest. The gene calls are TRBV5-1 and TRBJ2-2; 9 bases fit TRBD2. CDR1 is SGHRS, CDR2 YFSETQ, per germline. The CDR3 length is 14 residues. J gave up 8 bases and V 3 bases, and 5 bases lay outside the gene matches. The part of the CDR3 DNA that was read is TGCGCCAGCAGCTCGCGGACTAGCGCTGGGGAG. Amino acids: CASSSRTSAGE. The CDR3 reads in full as CASSSRTSAGELFF.

The CDR3 sequence is CASSLSQGRDTIYF. The sequenced CDR3 bases are TGCGCCAGCAGCTTATCCCAGGGGAGGGACACC. The chain is built from TRBV5-1 and TRBJ1-3; D is possibly TRBD1 (6 bases). With the read ending 3 residues before the CDR3 end, the germline J gene is used to fill in that end. CDR1 is SGHRS, CDR2 YFSETQ, per germline. There are 14 residues in the CDR3. The V and J ends lost 2 bases and 8 bases respectively, with 14 bases between them.

Comment on this clone: The read falls 3 residues short of the CDR3 end, and the missing part is taken from the germline J gene. V gene TRBV6-4 combines with J gene TRBJ2-2; D not certain. Germline CDR1 is MRHNA and CDR2 is SNTAGT. This CDR3 has 15 amino acids. Deletions cut 3 bases from V and 2 bases from J, with 10 bases between. CDR3 DNA, as far as it was read: TGTGCCAGCAGTGAATATTTCTCCAACACCGGGGAG. This codes for CASSEYFSNTGE. The whole CDR3 protein reads CASSEYFSNTGELFF.

Concerning this clone itself: The CDR3 end lies 3 residues beyond the end of the read and is filled in from the germline J gene. The chain recombines TRBV20-1 with TRBJ2-3; 8 bases align to TRBD1. Germline assignment: CDR1 DFQATT and CDR2 SNEGSKA (reference sequence). The CDR3 is 13 amino acids. CDR3 bases read: TGCAGTGCCGAAATCTCAGGGGGCGAGACG. It is translated as CSAEISGGET. The full CDR3 sequence reads CSAEISGGETQYF.

With regard to this clone: The CDR3 goes on 3 residues after the read ends, and that part is filled in from the germline J gene. The chain is built from TRBV25-1 and TRBJ1-1, with TRBD1 identical over 8 bases. Germline assignment: CDR1 MGHDK and CDR2 SYGVNS. The CDR3 sequence is 13 residues long. Trimming cost V 3 bases and J 6 bases; bases outside gene matches: 3. Incomplete CDR3 DNA: TGTGCCAGCAGTGAGGACAGGGACGCTGAA. Translation: CASSEDRDAE. From start to end, the CDR3 is CASSEDRDAEAFF.

About this clone: Sequencing ends 3 residues short of the CDR3 end; the germline J gene provides the rest. The chain is built from TRBV13 and TRBJ2-1, with D perhaps TRBD1 (7 bases). The germline V gene has CDR1 PRHDT and CDR2 FYEKMQ (reference sequence). This CDR3 is 15 amino acids long. Trimming shortened V by 4 bases and J by 8 bases, and 18 bases separated the two germline ends. The CDR3 DNA, read in part, is TGTGCCAGCAGCTCCCGGGACCCAGGGGGGCATGAG. Translation gives CASSSRDPGGHE. The whole CDR3 region reads CASSSRDPGGHEQFF.

Concerning this clone: The missing CDR3 end, 3 residues past where the read stops, is filled in from the germline J gene. V and J are TRBV7-7 and TRBJ1-2, with D perhaps TRBD1 (6 bases). The germline CDR1 and CDR2 sequences are SSHAT and FNYEAQ (reference sequence). The CDR3 has 13 amino acids. The CDR3 bases that were read are TGTGCCAGCGGGGCTAGCGGGGACAATGAC. Encoded protein: CASGASGDND. The whole CDR3 reads CASGASGDNDYTF.

As regards this clone: The read ends 3 residues shy of where the CDR3 ends; the end is completed using the germline J gene. The chain carries TRBV18 and TRBJ2-4; 11 bases map to TRBD1. The CDR3 extends over 13 amino acids. Germline assignment: CDR1 KGHSH and CDR2 LQKENI. CDR3 loop: CASSPGQGDGQYF. The CDR3 bases that were read are TGTGCCAGCTCACCGGGACAGGGGGATGGT.

Note on this clone: The observed sequence ends 3 residues before the CDR3 terminus, with the missing tail filled in from the germline J gene. This sequence joins TRBV7-9 and TRBJ1-2; no clear D gene. CDR1 is SEHNR and CDR2 is FQNEAQ in the germline V gene (reference sequence). CDR3 length: 13 residues. CDR3 bases read: TGTGCCAGCAGCTTTGGCAGGTCCGTCAGC. It is translated as CASSFGRSVS. The full-length CDR3 reads as CASSFGRSVSYTF. The full variable domain, in which reference TRBV7-9 and TRBJ1-2 provide the parts outside the CDR3, is DTGVSQNPRHKITKRGQNVTFRCDPISEHNRLYWYRQTLGQGPEFLTYFQNEAQLEKSRLLSDRFSAERPKGSFSTLEIQRTEQGDSAMYLCASSFGRSVSYTFGSGTRLTVV.

Concerning this clone: The read ends 3 residues early relative to the CDR3; the germline J gene fills the gap. The chain uses TRBV12-3 or TRBV12-4 and TRBJ1-5; D is uncertain. Trimming left V 5 bases short and J 1 base short, with 15 bases between. CDR3 length equals 16 residues. The CDR3 spells CASSTRMGTSNQPQHF. The CDR3 DNA, read in part, is TGTGCCAGCAGTACGCGAATGGGCACGAGCAATCAGCCC.

Remarks on this clone: The missing CDR3 end, 3 residues past where the read stops, is filled in from the germline J gene. The chain couples TRBV19 to TRBJ1-5; 8 bases match TRBD1. Germline V gives CDR1 LNHDA, CDR2 SQIVND (reference sequence). V lost 3 bases, J lost 9 bases, and 10 bases stayed unmatched. This CDR3 region has 15 residues. CDR3: CASSMMDRAGLPQHF. CDR3 DNA (partial): TGTGCCAGTAGTATGATGGACAGGGCAGGGTTGCCC.

A note on this clone: The observed sequence ends 3 residues before the CDR3 terminus, with the missing tail filled in from the germline J gene. The genes are TRBV19 and TRBJ2-2; 7 bases map to TRBD1. Germline loops: CDR1 LNHDA, CDR2 SQIVND (reference sequence). The CDR3 consists of 15 residues. The CDR3 sequence: CASAGGSSYNSPLFF. The part of the CDR3 DNA that was read is TGTGCCAGTGCAGGGGGTAGCTCCTATAATTCACCG.

Note on this clone: With the read ending 3 residues before the CDR3 end, the germline J gene is used to fill in that end. The rearrangement uses TRBV23-1 and TRBJ1-2; a possible D gene is TRBD1 (5 bases). TRBV23-1 is identified as an open reading frame with a role that is uncertain. CDR3 size: 14 residues. CDR3 DNA (partial): TGCGCCAGCAGTCAGGGACTTCCCATCCACGAC. Translating it yields CASSQGLPIHD. The full CDR3 is CASSQGLPIHDYTF.

A remark on this clone: Read sequence stops 3 residues before the CDR3 end, and the germline J gene provides the missing end. The chain joins TRBV20-1 to TRBJ2-7; D not certain. V dropped 6 bases and J dropped 1 base, with 10 bases sitting between them. From germline, CDR1 is DFQATT and CDR2 SNEGSKA (reference sequence). This CDR3 spans 12 amino acids. Incomplete CDR3 DNA: TGCAGTGCCCTTTTCTTATCCTACGAG. The encoded protein is CSALFLSYE. The CDR3 in its entirety is CSALFLSYEQYF.

For this clone: The read ends 3 residues before the CDR3 terminus; that terminus is restored from the germline J gene. The J gene is TRBJ2-3, the V gene TRBV20-1; D may be TRBD2 (6 bases). The CDR3 length is 15 residues. Deletions cut 1 base from V and 5 bases from J, with 16 bases between. Germline V gene sequence: CDR1 DFQATT, CDR2 SNEGSKA (reference sequence). This chain's CDR3 is CSARVSSTRGDTQYF. The part of the CDR3 DNA that was read is TGCAGTGCTAGAGTTTCTTCGACTAGGGGAGATACG.

Note on this clone: The sequence runs out 3 residues before the end of the CDR3; the remainder is reconstructed from the germline J gene. The V gene is TRBV12-5, the J gene TRBJ2-3; D is unresolved. There are 15 residues in the CDR3. Germline V gives CDR1 LGHNT, CDR2 FRNRAP. The V end lost 6 bases, the J end lost 2 bases, and 15 bases lay between the germline ends. CDR3 DNA, as far as it was read: TGTGCTAGTGGCCCTATGGGCAGCTTCACAGATACG. As protein: CASGPMGSFTDT. The entire CDR3 protein reads CASGPMGSFTDTQYF.

A word on this clone: The read terminates 3 residues ahead of where the CDR3 ends, so the germline J gene completes it. This chain links TRBV18 with TRBJ2-1, with 8 positions matching TRBD2. The length of the CDR3 is 17 residues. The ends lost 4 bases at V and 7 bases at J; junction bases unmatched: 15. Looked up from germline, CDR1 is KGHSH and CDR2 is LQKENI. Partial CDR3 DNA: TGTGCCAGCTCACTCCTAGCGGGTGAGGGGTATAGGAATGAG. It is translated as CASSLLAGEGYRNE. Given in full, the CDR3 is CASSLLAGEGYRNEQFF.

Points on this clone: The sequence runs out 3 residues before the end of the CDR3; the remainder is reconstructed from the germline J gene. The gene calls are TRBV18 and TRBJ1-2; TRBD1 is a possible D gene (5 bases). The CDR3 loop spans 14 amino acids. The germline V gene encodes CDR1 KGHSH and CDR2 LQKENI. V was cut by 2 bases and J by 0 bases, with 7 bases left in between. CDR3 amino acids: CASSPRQTNYGYTF. Partial CDR3 DNA: TGTGCCAGCTCACCAAGACAGACTAACTATGGC. The full variable domain, in which reference TRBV18 and TRBJ1-2 provide the parts outside the CDR3, is NAGVMQNPRHLVRRRGQEARLRCSPMKGHSHVYWYRQLPEEGLKFMVYLQKENIIDESGMPKERFSAEFPKEGPSILRIQQVVRGDSAAYFCASSPRQTNYGYTFGSGTRLTVV.

With regard to this clone: The CDR3 end falls 3 residues outside the read, so it is completed with the germline J gene. This chain connects TRBV2 to TRBJ2-3; 11 positions match TRBD2. CDR1 and CDR2 (germline): SNHLY, FYNNEI. Germline trimming cut 3 bases from V and 4 bases from J; bases unmatched to any gene: 6. The CDR3 runs to 16 residues. The CDR3: CASSDSGGAFPDTQYF. The CDR3 DNA, read in part, is TGTGCCAGCAGTGATAGCGGGGGGGCGTTTCCAGATACG.

Points on this clone: The missing CDR3 end, 3 residues past where the read stops, is filled in from the germline J gene. The genes are TRBV7-6 and TRBJ1-6, with TRBD1 as a possible D gene (6 bases). The CDR3 contains 15 residues. The V gene lost 6 bases and the J gene lost 7 bases, with 16 bases spanning the gap. Germline CDR1 SGHVS, CDR2 FNYEAQ. The CDR3: CASRPVQGPNSPLHF. CDR3 DNA (partial): TGTGCCAGCAGGCCTGTACAGGGACCAAATTCACCC.

CDR3 region: CARSPGLAGGCTQETQYF. CDR3 bases read: TGTGCCAGAAGCCCTGGACTAGCGGGGGGGTGCACCCAAGAGACC. J is TRBJ2-5 and V is TRBV5-3, with 15 bases matching TRBD2. From the germline J gene comes the end of the CDR3, since the read stops 3 residues before it. TRBV5-3 is recorded as an ORF, its role being uncertain. After removal of 4 bases from V and 1 base from J, the junction contained 8 bases not matched to a gene. The CDR3 runs 18 residues.

Details on this clone: The read stops 3 residues short of the end of the CDR3; the missing end is completed from the germline J gene. The chain is built from TRBV6-1 and TRBJ1-4, with 9 bases identical to TRBD1. The germline V gene has CDR1 MNHNS and CDR2 SASEGT. The CDR3 has 17 residues. The CDR3 sequence: CASSESPWGTGSSPLFF. The part of the CDR3 DNA that was read is TGTGCCAGCAGTGAATCTCCCTGGGGGACAGGGAGTTCACCA.

Comment on this clone: The sequence runs out 3 residues before the end of the CDR3; the remainder is reconstructed from the germline J gene. This chain uses TRBV4-1 with TRBJ1-1, with D perhaps matching TRBD1 (6 bases). V was pared by 6 bases and J by 5 bases, with 7 bases between. Germline CDR1 and CDR2: MGHRA and YSYEKL. This CDR3 is built from 11 residues. The CDR3 here is CASRQGTEAFF. The sequenced part of the CDR3 DNA is TGCGCCAGCAGACAGGGTACTGAA.

Note on this clone: Read coverage stops 3 residues before the CDR3 terminus; the germline J gene supplies the remainder. Additional DNA sequences in this sample encode the identical CDR3. The rearrangement links TRBV5-1 to TRBJ1-2, with a possible D match to TRBD1 (5 bases). The V gene lost 0 bases and the J gene lost 4 bases, with 7 bases spanning the gap. The CDR3 is made up of 13 amino acids. Germline V lookup: CDR1 SGHRS, CDR2 YFSETQ. The part of the CDR3 DNA that was read is TGCGCCAGCAGCTTGGCCGGGGGCTATGGC. Its protein product is CASSLAGGYG. From start to end, the CDR3 is CASSLAGGYGYTF. The entire variable domain, with the rest obtained from reference TRBV5-1 and TRBJ1-2, is as follows: KAGVTQTPRYLIKTRGQQVTLSCSPISGHRSVSWYQQTPGQGLQFLFEYFSETQRNKGNFPGRFSGRQFSNSRSEMNVSTLELGDSALYLCASSLAGGYGYTFGSGTRLTVV.

Regarding this clone: The read gets to within 3 residues of the CDR3 end, and the germline J gene fills in the rest. The chain joins TRBV10-1 to TRBJ1-6, with D possibly being TRBD1 (5 bases). Germline lookup yields CDR1 WNHNN and CDR2 SYGVQD (reference sequence). The length of the CDR3 is 13 residues. The germline V and J ends were trimmed by 5 bases and 7 bases, with 9 bases remaining between them. The sequenced CDR3 bases are TGCGCCAGCAGTTGGGACTTGAATTCACCC. Its translation is CASSWDLNSP. The entire CDR3 protein is CASSWDLNSPLHF.

Notes on this clone: The missing CDR3 end, 3 residues past where the read stops, is filled in from the germline J gene. The V gene is TRBV5-1, the J gene TRBJ2-3; D remains ambiguous. The CDR3 length is 12 residues. CDR1 and CDR2 (germline): SGHRS, YFSETQ. The DNA read from the CDR3 is TGCGCCAGCAGCGGCCACGCTGAGACG. Translating gives CASSGHAET. The complete CDR3 protein is CASSGHAETQYF.

Worth noting for this clone: The sequenced fragment ends 3 residues before the CDR3 boundary, so the rest is inferred from the germline J gene. J is TRBJ1-2 and V is TRBV18; 9 bases agree with TRBD1. CDR3 size: 15 residues. The germline V gene encodes CDR1 KGHSH and CDR2 LQKENI. The ends lost 2 bases at V and 5 bases at J; junction bases unmatched: 6. The part of the CDR3 DNA that was read is TGTGCCAGCTCACCAGTAGCGGGACAGGGTTATGGC. Its protein product is CASSPVAGQGYG. The full CDR3 reads CASSPVAGQGYGYTF.

Concerning this clone itself: The missing CDR3 end, 3 residues past where the read stops, is filled in from the germline J gene. The chain has TRBV5-4 and TRBJ2-7, with TRBD1 matching 7 bases. This CDR3 has 15 amino acids. V lost 1 base, J lost 2 bases, and 6 bases stayed unmatched. The germline V gene has CDR1 SGHNT and CDR2 YYREEE (reference sequence). The CDR3 spells CASSLFRGGTYEQYF. The covered CDR3 bases are TGTGCCAGCAGCTTGTTTCGAGGGGGCACCTACGAG.

As to this clone: The read gets to within 3 residues of the CDR3 end, and the germline J gene fills in the rest. The V call is TRBV20-1, the J call TRBJ2-1; 9 bases map to TRBD2. CDR1 and CDR2 (germline): DFQATT, SNEGSKA (reference sequence). The trim removed 3 bases at V and 6 bases at J, leaving 6 bases unmatched. This CDR3 comprises 14 residues. CDR3 amino acids: CSASLAGGVNEQFF. The DNA read from the CDR3 is TGCAGTGCTAGCTTGGCGGGGGGGGTCAATGAG.

Comment on this clone: The observed sequence ends 3 residues before the CDR3 terminus, with the missing tail filled in from the germline J gene. V usage is TRBV9 and J usage is TRBJ2-5, with 8 nucleotides matching TRBD1. With 3 bases clipped from V and 5 bases from J, the junction kept 9 bases outside the gene matches. Germline V lookup: CDR1 SGDLS, CDR2 YYNGEE. The CDR3 consists of 15 residues. The DNA read from the CDR3 is TGTGCCAGCAGCGCCCGCCCAGGGGGCGCGGAGACC. Residues: CASSARPGGAET. In full, the CDR3 reads CASSARPGGAETQYF. Variable domain in full (rest from reference TRBV9 and TRBJ2-5): DSGVTQTPKHLITATGQRVTLRCSPRSGDLSVYWYQQSLDQGLQFLIQYYNGEERAKGNILERFSAQQFPDLHSELNLSSLELGDSALYFCASSARPGGAETQYFGPGTRLLVL.

As for this clone: The read gets to within 3 residues of the CDR3 end, and the germline J gene fills in the rest. The chain joins TRBV2 to TRBJ1-4, with 7 nucleotides matching TRBD1. CDR1 is SNHLY and CDR2 is FYNNEI in the germline V gene. This CDR3 contains 13 residues. This CDR3 reads CASTTGSKLRLFF. The sequenced part of the CDR3 DNA is TGTGCCAGCACGACAGGGAGTAAGTTACGA.

A remark on this clone: The read ends 3 residues early relative to the CDR3; the germline J gene fills the gap. The chain combines TRBV16 with TRBJ1-1, with D unclear. The CDR3 is 15 amino acids. V was trimmed by 2 bases and J by 1 base, leaving 11 bases between them. The germline CDR1 and CDR2 sequences are KGHSY and FQNENV. The CDR3 bases that were read are TGTGCCAGCAGCCAAGAAGGCATTCGGAACACTGAA. Encoded protein: CASSQEGIRNTE. The full CDR3 protein reads CASSQEGIRNTEAFF.